The T cell receptor (beta chain) under discussion was sequenced for a study of CD8+CD57+ T cells in acquired aplastic anemia. As for the study in general: Yields of DNA that came from sorted CD4+ and CD8+ cells averaged roughly 3.2 ug.

All sequencing subjects had displayed CD8+CD57+ cell expansion on flow cytometry. This clonotype has a count of ten or more. Genomic DNA, the template, was used for profiling of the TCR beta VDJ and CDR3. TCRdb used MiXCR to reprocess the reads, holding one entry per CDR3 protein. The data hold 120,000 or so distinct CDR3 sequences, with about 40% observed a single time. Germline CDR1 is SGHRS and CDR2 is YFSETQ. The CDR3 is 14 residues long. With 0 bases removed from V and 6 bases from J, the gap between germline ends came to 11 bases. The chain recombines TRBV5-1 with TRBJ2-3; a possible D gene is TRBD2 (7 bases). The clonotype comes from a human donor with aplastic anemia. The specimen sequenced was sorted CD4+, CD8+, or CD8+CD57+ T cells (not recorded which) from PBMCs. The CDR3: CASSLEGGSDTQYF. CDR3 nucleotide sequence: TGCGCCAGCAGCTTGGAGGGGGGGAGCGATACGCAGTATTTT.